This TCR beta chain was obtained from a study of cytomegalovirus exposure and HLA in healthy donors. Study findings and constraints: A later analysis linked a missense DCLRE1C variant to TCR beta V- and J-gene trimming.

This clone was picked up a small number of times. Its target is unknown. PCR involved 60 Vbeta and 13 Jbeta primers. The method was immunoSEQ multiplex PCR; TCRdb's version includes in-frame clones alone and lacks a portion of them. The repertoire includes roughly 150,000 clones, 75% to 80% of them detected once, and roughly 0.68% sits in the top ten. CDR3 length: 15 amino acids. V shed 3 bases and J shed 3 bases, with 12 bases lying between them. The germline V gene encodes CDR1 LNHDA and CDR2 SQIVND (reference sequence). This chain uses TRBV19 with TRBJ1-5; the D gene is possibly TRBD1 (5 bases). Source material: PBMCs. The sequence was obtained from a male donor in good health and CMV-seronegative. CDR3 sequence (DNA): TGTGCCAGTAGTATTTTCGGGACTTACAATCAGCCCCAGCATTTT. This codes for CASSIFGTYNQPQHF.